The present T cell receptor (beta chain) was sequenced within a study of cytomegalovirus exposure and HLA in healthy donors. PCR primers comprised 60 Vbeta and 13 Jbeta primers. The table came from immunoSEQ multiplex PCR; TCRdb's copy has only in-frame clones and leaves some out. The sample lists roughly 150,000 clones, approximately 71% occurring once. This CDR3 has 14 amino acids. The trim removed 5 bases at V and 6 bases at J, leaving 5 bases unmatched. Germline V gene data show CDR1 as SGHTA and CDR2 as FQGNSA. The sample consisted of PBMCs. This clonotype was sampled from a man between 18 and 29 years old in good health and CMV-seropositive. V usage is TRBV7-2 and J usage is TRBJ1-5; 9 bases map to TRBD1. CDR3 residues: CASSPTGGGQPQHF. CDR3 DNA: TGTGCCAGCAGCCCAACAGGGGGCGGTCAGCCCCAGCATTTT. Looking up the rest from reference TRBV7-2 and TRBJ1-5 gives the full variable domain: GAGVSQSPSNKVTEKGKDVELRCDPISGHTALYWYRQSLGQGLEFLIYFQGNSAPDKSGLPSDRFSAERTGGSVSTLTIQRTQQEDSAVYLCASSPTGGGQPQHFGDGTRLSIL.